The 2 T cell receptor beta chains reported below all come from one sample, sequenced in a study of blood T cell repertoires in COVID-19. Measured with immunoSEQ multiplex PCR; TCRdb has only the in-frame clones, and not every one. The top ten clones hold 2% to 2.5% of a sample with approximately 170,000 clones, roughly four fifths of them seen once. The specimen sequenced was peripheral blood. These receptors originate from a woman of 80 years or more with acute or convalescent COVID-19.

The chain recombines TRBV30 with TRBJ1-4; D is ambiguous. Germline V CDR1 and CDR2: GTSNPN, SVGIG (reference sequence). The CDR3 is made up of 13 amino acids. V was cut by 0 bases and J by 8 bases, with 10 bases left in between. CDR3 DNA sequence: TGTGCCTGGAGTGTACGAGGGTACGAAAAACTGTTTTTT. Translated: CAWSVRGYEKLFF.

CDR3 in DNA: TGTGCCAGTAGTTTCAAGCGGGAGTTCCACAATGAGCAGTTCTTC. Translated, it gives CASSFKREFHNEQFF. The genes are TRBV19 and TRBJ2-1, with TRBD2 matching 8 bases. V gave up 5 bases and J gave up 5 bases; unmatched junction bases: 8. This CDR3 is 15 amino acids long. Germline V gene data show CDR1 as LNHDA and CDR2 as SQIVND (reference sequence).